The 12 T cell receptor beta chains reported below all come from one sample, sequenced in a study of T cells in Graves' hyperthyroidism and ophthalmopathy. TCR beta CDR3 sequences were amplified from RNA transcripts. The TCR CDR3 was amplified in a first-round RT-PCR using the HTBI primer set. One entry per CDR3 protein results from TCRdb running MiXCR on the multiplex PCR reads. The sample has 350,000 to 400,000 distinct CDR3 sequences; 18% are singletons. The material sequenced was blood. These TCRs come from a young man with Graves' ophthalmopathy.

The genes are TRBV19 and TRBJ1-1, with D maybe TRBD1 (5 bases). V was cut by 5 bases and J by 6 bases, with 13 bases left in between. CDR1 and CDR2 (germline): LNHDA, SQIVND (reference sequence). The CDR3 has 13 amino acids. The chain's CDR3 is CASSSRGDSEAFF. Written as DNA, the CDR3 is TGTGCCAGTAGTTCCCGAGGGGATTCTGAAGCTTTCTTT. The variable domain in full, completed from reference TRBV19 and TRBJ1-1, reads DGGITQSPKYLFRKEGQNVTLSCEQNLNHDAMYWYRQDPGQGLRLIYYSQIVNDFQKGDIAEGYSVSREKKESFPLTVTSAQKNPTAFYLCASSSRGDSEAFFGQGTRLTVV.

This clonotype was counted many times. The genes are TRBV6-1 and TRBJ2-7, with D maybe TRBD2 (5 bases). This CDR3 has 13 amino acids. Germline V CDR1 and CDR2: MNHNS, SASEGT. V lost 11 bases, J lost 0 bases, and 14 bases lay in between. The CDR3 region is CAGRRRDSYEQYF. The CDR3 DNA is TGTGCCGGCCGTCGTCGGGACTCCTACGAGCAGTACTTC.

CDR3 sequence: CAWSRAGYEQYF. The CDR3 nucleotides are TGTGCCTGGAGTCGGGCAGGCTACGAGCAGTACTTC. The V and J genes are TRBV30 and TRBJ2-7; D gene unclear. Looked up from germline, CDR1 is GTSNPN and CDR2 is SVGIG (reference sequence). The V end was cut by 2 bases, the J end by 3 bases, with 8 bases between. This CDR3 contains 12 residues.

This clonotype was observed a few times. This chain connects TRBV3-1 to TRBJ2-4; D gene unclear. Germline CDR1 and CDR2: LGHDT and YNNKEL (reference sequence). With 0 bases removed from V and 0 bases from J, the gap between germline ends came to 12 bases. The CDR3 is made up of 17 amino acids. The CDR3 DNA reads as TGTGCCAGCAGCCAAGAACCCCCGGGTCTAGCCAAAAACATTCAGTACTTC. Its protein is CASSQEPPGLAKNIQYF. Full variable domain (missing parts from reference TRBV3-1 and TRBJ2-4): DTAVSQTPKYLVTQMGNDKSIKCEQNLGHDTMYWYKQDSKKFLKIMFSYNNKELIINETVPNRFSPKSPDKAHLNLHINSLELGDSAVYFCASSQEPPGLAKNIQYFGAGTRLSVL.

This clonotype was picked up many times. This sequence joins TRBV7-6 and TRBJ2-1; TRBD2 matches 11 bases. In germline, CDR1 is SGHVS, CDR2 FNYEAQ. The junction had 10 bases not matched to a gene; V was cut back by 6 bases and J by 0 bases. The CDR3 length is 18 residues. CDR3 sequence (DNA): TGTGCCAGCAGTTTCTCCGGGACTAGCGGCCTCTCCTACAATGAGCAGTTCTTC. Its protein product is CASSFSGTSGLSYNEQFF.

This clonotype was detected a few times. The gene calls are TRBV20-1 and TRBJ1-5; 12 nucleotides line up with TRBD1. Unmatched junction bases numbered 5, after V lost 2 bases and J lost 3 bases. Germline V gene data show CDR1 as DFQATT and CDR2 as SNEGSKA (reference sequence). There are 16 residues in the CDR3. For the CDR3, the DNA is TGCAGTGCTAGACTCCTGGGACAGGGGGCCAATCAGCCCCAGCATTTT. This codes for CSARLLGQGANQPQHF.

The rearrangement uses TRBV27 and TRBJ2-7; 12 nucleotides match TRBD2. The CDR3 sequence is 16 residues long. Germline V gene lookup returns CDR1 MNHEY and CDR2 SMNVEV (reference sequence). J gave up 5 bases and V 6 bases, and 11 bases lay outside the gene matches. CDR3 protein: CASSLLGLAGFDEQYF. For the CDR3, the DNA is TGTGCCAGCAGCCTACTCGGACTAGCGGGGTTCGACGAGCAGTACTTC.

For this clonotype: A read error may be the cause here, since a much bigger clone is one base away. The chain employs TRBV5-1 and TRBJ2-1, with 10 bases identical to TRBD1. Near its end, the DNA agrees better with TRBJ2-7, so the J call may be wrong. This CDR3 contains 15 residues. CDR1 and CDR2 (germline): SGHRS, YFSETQ. CDR3 sequence (DNA): TGCGCCAGCAGCACGGAAGGGACAGGGGTCAATGAGCAGTACTTC. This translates into CASSTEGTGVNEQYF.

This clonotype turned up a few times. This chain connects TRBV4-2 to TRBJ2-6; no firm D call. The germline V gene encodes CDR1 LGHNA and CDR2 YNFKEQ. V lost 0 bases and J 5 bases, leaving 11 bases between the germline ends. CDR3 length: 16 amino acids. For the CDR3, the DNA is TGTGCCAGCAGCCAAGATGGAGACGAAAGGGCCAACGTCCTGACTTTC. It encodes CASSQDGDERANVLTF.

This clonotype was observed at least ten times. This chain joins TRBV19 and TRBJ1-1; D is undetermined. V lost 5 bases and J lost 1, with 14 bases in between. CDR1 and CDR2 from the germline V gene are LNHDA and SQIVND (reference sequence). The length of the CDR3 is 15 residues. This CDR3 is CASSPPGDWNTEAFF. As DNA, the CDR3 is TGTGCCAGTAGTCCCCCCGGGGATTGGAACACTGAAGCTTTCTTT. Combining the CDR3 with reference TRBV19 and TRBJ1-1 gives the whole variable domain DGGITQSPKYLFRKEGQNVTLSCEQNLNHDAMYWYRQDPGQGLRLIYYSQIVNDFQKGDIAEGYSVSREKKESFPLTVTSAQKNPTAFYLCASSPPGDWNTEAFFGQGTRLTVV.

This clonotype was seen a handful of times. The chain links TRBV19 to TRBJ1-1; 8 bases are a match to TRBD1. Germline loops: CDR1 LNHDA, CDR2 SQIVND (reference sequence). This CDR3 spans 15 amino acids. The V and J ends lost 5 bases and 4 bases, in that order; junction bases with no gene match: 9. CDR3 nucleotides: TGTGCCAGTAGTTTAACAGGGGGAGTTGGCACTGAAGCTTTCTTT. It yields the protein CASSLTGGVGTEAFF. The full variable domain, with the rest looked up from reference TRBV19 and TRBJ1-1, is DGGITQSPKYLFRKEGQNVTLSCEQNLNHDAMYWYRQDPGQGLRLIYYSQIVNDFQKGDIAEGYSVSREKKESFPLTVTSAQKNPTAFYLCASSLTGGVGTEAFFGQGTRLTVV.

This clonotype was seen many times. This sequence joins TRBV11-2 and TRBJ2-2, with TRBD2 as a possible D gene (6 bases). The V and J ends lost 1 base and 7 bases respectively, with 16 bases between them. The CDR3 totals 16 residues. The germline gives CDR1 SGHAT, CDR2 FQNNGV. In nucleotides, the CDR3 is TGTGCCAGCAGCTTAGCCGACTATTGGGAGGTCGGGGAGCTGTTTTTT. This encodes CASSLADYWEVGELFF.